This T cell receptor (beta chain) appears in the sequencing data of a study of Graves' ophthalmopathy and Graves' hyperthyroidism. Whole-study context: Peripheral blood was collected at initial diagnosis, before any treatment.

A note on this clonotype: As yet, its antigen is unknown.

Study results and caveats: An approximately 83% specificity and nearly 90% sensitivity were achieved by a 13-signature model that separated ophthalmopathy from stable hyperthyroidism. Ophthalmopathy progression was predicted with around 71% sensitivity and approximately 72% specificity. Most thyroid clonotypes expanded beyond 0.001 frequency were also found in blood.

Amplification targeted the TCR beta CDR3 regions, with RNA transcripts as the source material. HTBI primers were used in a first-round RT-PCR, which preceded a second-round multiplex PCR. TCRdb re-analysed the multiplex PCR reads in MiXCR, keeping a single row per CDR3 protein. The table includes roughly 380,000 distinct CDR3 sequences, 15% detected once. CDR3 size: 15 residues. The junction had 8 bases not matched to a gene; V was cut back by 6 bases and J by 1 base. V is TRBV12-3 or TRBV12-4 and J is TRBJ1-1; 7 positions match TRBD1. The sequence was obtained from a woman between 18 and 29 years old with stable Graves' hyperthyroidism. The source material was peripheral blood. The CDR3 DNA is TGTGCCAGCAGCAGGGGGGGGGGTCGGAACACTGAAGCTTTCTTT. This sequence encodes CASSRGGGRNTEAFF.